The entry below describes one T cell receptor beta chain. Its antigen is as yet unknown. The germline V gene has CDR1 GTSNPN and CDR2 SVGIG (reference sequence). The CDR3 length is 12 residues. The germline V and J ends were trimmed by 3 bases and 8 bases, with 11 bases remaining between them. Making use of molecular barcodes, quantitative 5'-RACE generated TCR beta libraries. Via MiXCR, TCRdb re-called the 5' RACE reads, giving one row per CDR3 protein. The sample yields 200,000 to 300,000 distinct CDR3 sequences, 8% to 9.5% seen once. The data were taken from a study of CD8 T cells in ankylosing spondylitis. Overall study findings and caveats: Prior work had noted some motif variants in reactive arthritis blood and synovial fluid. A TCR beta motif of eight highly homologous variants appeared characteristic of ankylosing spondylitis blood.

This TCR was sampled from a male donor with ankylosing spondylitis or in good health (not recorded which). The genes are TRBV30 and TRBJ1-3; weak D call: TRBD1 (5 bases). The specimen sequenced was blood, either unsorted or a sorted T cell fraction (not recorded which). CDR3 residues: CAWSGLRDTIYF. The CDR3 DNA sequence: TGTGCCTGGAGCGGACTCAGGGACACCATATATTTT.